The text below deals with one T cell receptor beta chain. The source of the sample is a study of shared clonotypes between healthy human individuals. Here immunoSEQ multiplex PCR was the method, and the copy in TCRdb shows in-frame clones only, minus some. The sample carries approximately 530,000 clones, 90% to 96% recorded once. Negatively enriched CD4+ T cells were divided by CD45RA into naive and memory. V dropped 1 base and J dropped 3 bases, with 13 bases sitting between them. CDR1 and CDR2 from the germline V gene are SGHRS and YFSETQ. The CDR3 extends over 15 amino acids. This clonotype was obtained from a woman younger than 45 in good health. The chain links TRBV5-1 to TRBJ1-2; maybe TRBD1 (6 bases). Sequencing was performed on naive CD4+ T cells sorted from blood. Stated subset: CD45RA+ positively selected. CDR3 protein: CASSLMEGEDYGYTF. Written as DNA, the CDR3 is TGCGCCAGCAGCTTGATGGAGGGGGAGGACTATGGCTACACCTTC.